This T cell receptor beta chain stems from a study of OX40 agonist ivuxolimab in advanced cancers. Produced via immunoSEQ multiplex PCR; TCRdb's table is partial and in-frame only. The sample lists about 22,000 clones; over 80% were seen once. The CDR3 sequence is 14 residues long. The V end lost 11 bases, the J end lost 2 bases, and 19 bases lay between the germline ends. CDR1 is SEHNR and CDR2 is FQNEAQ in the germline V gene (reference sequence). This sequence joins TRBV7-9 and TRBJ2-7; D assignment may be TRBD1 or TRBD2 (5 bases each). Sequences were derived from CD4+ or CD8+ T cells sorted from blood, sampled in a trial of the OX40 agonist ivuxolimab. The sequence came from an adult with an advanced solid tumor such as melanoma, head and neck, liver or kidney cancer. CDR3 DNA: TGTGCCTCAGAGGGGACGGAGCGGACCTACGAGCAGTACTTC. It translates to CASEGTERTYEQYF. Together with reference TRBV7-9 and TRBJ2-7, the CDR3 gives the full variable domain: DTGVSQNPRHKITKRGQNVTFRCDPISEHNRLYWYRQTLGQGPEFLTYFQNEAQLEKSRLLSDRFSAERPKGSFSTLEIQRTEQGDSAMYLCASEGTERTYEQYFGPGTRLTVT.